The rows below give T cell receptor beta chains drawn from one sample of a study of shared clonotypes between healthy human individuals. Assay used: immunoSEQ multiplex PCR; TCRdb lists only in-frame clones, some missing. Seen here are about 2.4 million clones, roughly 93% observed once, and the top ten hold 0.36%. Sample: naive CD4+ T cells from PBMCs. Every receptor here comes from a man in his late teens or twenties in good health. Some clones in this sample may be carry-over from other donors' samples. CDR3s leave out the opening cysteine and the closing phenylalanine or tryptophan. The D gene is left open where the match is weak.

V gene: TRBV5-1
D gene: NA
J gene: TRBJ1-3
CDR3 protein: ASSISYSSGNTIY

V gene: TRBV5-6
D gene: NA
J gene: TRBJ2-5
CDR3 protein: ASSRGPRETQY

V gene: TRBV4-1
D gene: NA
J gene: TRBJ2-7
CDR3 protein: ASSQDPTGFLYEQY

V gene: TRBV6-6
D gene: TRBD1
J gene: TRBJ1-1
CDR3 protein: ASRRQGVVTEAF

V gene: TRBV4-1
D gene: TRBD1
J gene: TRBJ1-5
CDR3 protein: ASSQVQGLGQPQH

V gene: TRBV7-9
D gene: NA
J gene: TRBJ2-6
CDR3 protein: ASSRGEGVRSGANVLT

V gene: TRBV7-6
D gene: NA
J gene: TRBJ2-6
CDR3 protein: ASSLNQGIGANVLT

V gene: TRBV6-1
D gene: TRBD1
J gene: TRBJ2-6
CDR3 protein: ASSADRVGTGANVLT

V gene: TRBV2
D gene: TRBD2
J gene: TRBJ2-3
CDR3 protein: ASSELSLAGVSDTQY

V gene: TRBV27
D gene: NA
J gene: TRBJ2-3
CDR3 protein: ASKGVDTQY

V gene: TRBV6-9
D gene: NA
J gene: TRBJ2-1
CDR3 protein: ASLPYNEQF

V gene: TRBV5-1
D gene: NA
J gene: TRBJ2-5
CDR3 protein: ASSIQPTAQETQY

V gene: TRBV6-4
D gene: TRBD1
J gene: TRBJ2-1
CDR3 protein: ASSPGTGVTYNEQF

V gene: TRBV10-1
D gene: NA
J gene: TRBJ2-7
CDR3 protein: ASSESGDGNSYEQY

V gene: TRBV5-1
D gene: NA
J gene: TRBJ1-2
CDR3 protein: ASSEPHLDSPRRTNGYT

V gene: TRBV30
D gene: NA
J gene: TRBJ1-1
CDR3 protein: AWSDEHYTEAF

V gene: TRBV25-1
D gene: TRBD2
J gene: TRBJ2-7
CDR3 protein: ASSDRAGGHEQY

V gene: TRBV19
D gene: NA
J gene: TRBJ1-2
CDR3 protein: ASSIVASYGYT

V gene: TRBV28
D gene: TRBD2
J gene: TRBJ2-7
CDR3 protein: ASSPTSGISYEQY

V gene: TRBV28
D gene: NA
J gene: NA
CDR3 protein: ASSTTSYEQY

V gene: TRBV6-5
D gene: NA
J gene: TRBJ2-1
CDR3 protein: ASRLGYNEQF

V gene: TRBV2
D gene: TRBD1
J gene: TRBJ1-2
CDR3 protein: ASSEQGDYGYT

V gene: TRBV9
D gene: NA
J gene: TRBJ2-3
CDR3 protein: ASSATTSTDTQY

V gene: TRBV7-9
D gene: NA
J gene: TRBJ2-2
CDR3 protein: ASSFFGREGTSGELF

V gene: TRBV7-3
D gene: NA
J gene: TRBJ2-1
CDR3 protein: ASSSTGTDSYNEQF

V gene: TRBV6-1
D gene: NA
J gene: TRBJ2-5
CDR3 protein: ASSEWGGTQETQY

V gene: TRBV28
D gene: NA
J gene: TRBJ1-1
CDR3 protein: ASSLDREAF

V gene: TRBV2
D gene: NA
J gene: TRBJ1-2
CDR3 protein: ASSQALNYGYT

V gene: TRBV5-4
D gene: NA
J gene: TRBJ2-3
CDR3 protein: ASSGGPNFGTDTQY

V gene: TRBV21-1
D gene: NA
J gene: TRBJ1-2
CDR3 protein: ASSKVDWNSGYT

V gene: TRBV9
D gene: NA
J gene: TRBJ1-3
CDR3 protein: ASSVTLSGNTIY

V gene: TRBV5-1
D gene: TRBD2
J gene: TRBJ2-5
CDR3 protein: ASSLSGRVQETQY

V gene: TRBV14
D gene: NA
J gene: TRBJ1-1
CDR3 protein: ASSQGWGQMNTEAF

V gene: TRBV10-3
D gene: NA
J gene: TRBJ1-2
CDR3 protein: AISESRGKNTSTRYGYT

V gene: TRBV18
D gene: NA
J gene: TRBJ2-1
CDR3 protein: ASSPPGGRVNEQF

V gene: TRBV9
D gene: NA
J gene: TRBJ1-3
CDR3 protein: ASSEDSRGVMRGNTIY

V gene: TRBV4-3
D gene: TRBD1
J gene: TRBJ2-1
CDR3 protein: ASSQDRGGNEQF

V gene: TRBV2
D gene: NA
J gene: TRBJ2-7
CDR3 protein: ASNRQGTGGEQY

V gene: TRBV28
D gene: NA
J gene: TRBJ1-5
CDR3 protein: ATSFRSGSGQPQH

V gene: TRBV18
D gene: TRBD1
J gene: TRBJ1-1
CDR3 protein: ASSPDRADTEAF

V gene: TRBV5-1
D gene: NA
J gene: TRBJ2-7
CDR3 protein: ASSLNEGLAYEQY

V gene: TRBV5-1
D gene: NA
J gene: TRBJ2-5
CDR3 protein: ASSQPTGMGKTQY

V gene: TRBV28
D gene: NA
J gene: TRBJ2-7
CDR3 protein: ASSRGGGPYEQY

V gene: TRBV30
D gene: NA
J gene: TRBJ1-3
CDR3 protein: AWARGEPGNTIY

V gene: TRBV7-8
D gene: NA
J gene: TRBJ1-5
CDR3 protein: ASSLLAGASNQPQH

V gene: TRBV19
D gene: NA
J gene: TRBJ2-5
CDR3 protein: ASSIAIPPGTQY

V gene: TRBV5-3
D gene: NA
J gene: TRBJ1-2
CDR3 protein: ASSRDITRGYT

V gene: TRBV7-6
D gene: TRBD1
J gene: TRBJ1-4
CDR3 protein: ASSLGTGNEKLF

V gene: TRBV6-4
D gene: TRBD2
J gene: TRBJ2-1
CDR3 protein: ASSATSGTYNEQF

V gene: TRBV5-1
D gene: NA
J gene: TRBJ2-7
CDR3 protein: ASSHSAPNYEQY

V gene: TRBV5-6
D gene: NA
J gene: TRBJ1-3
CDR3 protein: ASSQPNGDTIY

V gene: TRBV19
D gene: NA
J gene: TRBJ1-2
CDR3 protein: ASKALTYGYT

V gene: TRBV29-1
D gene: NA
J gene: TRBJ2-7
CDR3 protein: SVRGPSNEQY